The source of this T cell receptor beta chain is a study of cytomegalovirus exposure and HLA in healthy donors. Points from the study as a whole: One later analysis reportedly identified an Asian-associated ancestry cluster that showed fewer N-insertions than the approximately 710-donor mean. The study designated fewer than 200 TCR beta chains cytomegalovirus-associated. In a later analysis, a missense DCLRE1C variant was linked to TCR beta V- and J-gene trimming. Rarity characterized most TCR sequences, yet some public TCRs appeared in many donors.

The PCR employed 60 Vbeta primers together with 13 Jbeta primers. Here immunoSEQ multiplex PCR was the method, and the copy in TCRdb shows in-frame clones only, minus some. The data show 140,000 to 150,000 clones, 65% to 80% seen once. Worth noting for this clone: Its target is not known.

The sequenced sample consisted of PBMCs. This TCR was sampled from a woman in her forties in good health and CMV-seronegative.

CDR3 coding DNA: TGTGCCTGGAGTGCGGGGGTAGTGAGCGGCTACACCTTC. Protein product: CAWSAGVVSGYTF. The V call is TRBV30, the J call TRBJ1-2; maybe TRBD1 (5 bases). Trimming shortened V by 1 base and J by 8 bases, and 14 bases separated the two germline ends. Germline assignment: CDR1 GTSNPN and CDR2 SVGIG (reference sequence). CDR3 length: 13 amino acids.